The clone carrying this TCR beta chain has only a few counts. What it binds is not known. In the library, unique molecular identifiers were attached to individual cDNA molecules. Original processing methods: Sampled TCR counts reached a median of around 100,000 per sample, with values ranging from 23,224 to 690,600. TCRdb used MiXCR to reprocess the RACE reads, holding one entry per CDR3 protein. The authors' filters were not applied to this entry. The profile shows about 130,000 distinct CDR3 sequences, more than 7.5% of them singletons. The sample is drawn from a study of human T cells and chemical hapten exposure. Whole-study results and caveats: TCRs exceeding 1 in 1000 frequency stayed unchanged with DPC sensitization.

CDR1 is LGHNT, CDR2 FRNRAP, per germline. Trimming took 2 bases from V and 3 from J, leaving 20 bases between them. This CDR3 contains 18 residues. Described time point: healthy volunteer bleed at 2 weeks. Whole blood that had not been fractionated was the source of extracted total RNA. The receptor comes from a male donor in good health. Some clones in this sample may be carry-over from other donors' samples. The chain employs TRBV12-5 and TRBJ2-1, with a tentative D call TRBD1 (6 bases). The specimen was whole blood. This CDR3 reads CASGLPRRTDPDYNEQFF. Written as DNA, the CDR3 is TGTGCTAGTGGTTTGCCCAGACGGACAGACCCAGACTACAATGAGCAGTTCTTC.